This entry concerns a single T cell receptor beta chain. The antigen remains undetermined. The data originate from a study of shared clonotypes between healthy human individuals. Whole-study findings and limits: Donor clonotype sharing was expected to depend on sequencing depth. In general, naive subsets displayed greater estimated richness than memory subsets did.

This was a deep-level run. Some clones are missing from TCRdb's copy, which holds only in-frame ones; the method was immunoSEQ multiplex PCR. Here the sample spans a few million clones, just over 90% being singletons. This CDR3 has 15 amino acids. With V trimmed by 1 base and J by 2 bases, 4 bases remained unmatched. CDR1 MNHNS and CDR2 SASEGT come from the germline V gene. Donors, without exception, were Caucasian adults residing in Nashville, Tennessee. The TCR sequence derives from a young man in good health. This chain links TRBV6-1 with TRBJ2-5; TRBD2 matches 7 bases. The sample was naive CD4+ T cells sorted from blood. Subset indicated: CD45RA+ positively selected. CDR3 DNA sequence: TGTGCCAGCAGTGAAGGCTGGGGGGGGCAAGAGACCCAGTACTTC. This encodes CASSEGWGGQETQYF.